This TCR beta chain was documented in a study of beta chain features in type 1 diabetes. Study-level results: Type 1 diabetes patients showed a moderate but significant shortening of TCRB CDR3s in all four CD4+ subsets. The study found that naive, central memory and Treg TCRB repertoires appeared more similar in patients than in healthy donors.

Naive, central memory, regulatory and stem cell-like memory cells within the CD4+ compartment were sorted using CD45RO/CCR7/CD25/CD127/CD95/CD27. Each sorted fraction was over 95% pure. About this clone itself: The antigen remains unidentified.

The CDR3 is 17 amino acids. What was sequenced were expressed TCRB transcripts, since all of the isolated RNA had been reverse transcribed. Profiled with immunoSEQ multiplex PCR; TCRdb holds only in-frame clones, not every one. The sample comprises 140,000 to 150,000 clones, about 51% of which are singletons, and over 0.4% rests with the top ten. The V gene is TRBV21-1, the J gene TRBJ2-3; TRBD1, as called in the table, went unchecked against the DNA. TRBV21-1 is shown as a pseudogene. The sequence was obtained from a man aged 18 to 35 in good health. The specimen was Tregs from blood. CDR3 sequence reads: CASSNSTGKQDTDTQYF. The DNA of the CDR3 is TGTGCCAGCAGCAATTCTACAGGGAAACAGGACACAGATACGCAGTATTTT.